The 3 T cell receptor beta chains presented below share a single source sample, sequenced in a study of cytomegalovirus exposure and HLA in healthy donors. Use of 60 Vbeta and 13 Jbeta primers characterized the PCR. Repertoires were generated with immunoSEQ multiplex PCR, while TCRdb's copy carries only in-frame clones and drops some. The repertoire includes hundreds of thousands of clones, over 80% of them detected once, and 0.71% sits in the top ten. The specimen sequenced was PBMCs. The receptors derive from a boy under 10 years old in good health and CMV-seronegative.

V gene TRBV4-1 combines with J gene TRBJ1-2, with 7 nucleotides matching TRBD1. Looked up from germline, CDR1 is MGHRA and CDR2 is YSYEKL. This CDR3 comprises 18 residues. Unmatched junction bases numbered 14, after V lost 1 base and J lost 3 bases. The CDR3 DNA reads TGCGCCAGCAGCCAAGTCCGCAGGGGGTCTTCCGTCGACTATGGCTACACCTTC. It translates to CASSQVRRGSSVDYGYTF.

This clone was recorded a few times. The genes are TRBV4-1 and TRBJ1-5, with TRBD1 matching over 7 bases. Germline V gene sequence: CDR1 MGHRA, CDR2 YSYEKL. This CDR3 is built from 14 residues. V lost 1 base to trimming and J lost 4 bases; unmatched junction nucleotides: 1. The CDR3 nucleotides are TGCGCCAGCAGCCAAGGGGGACAGAATCAGCCCCAGCATTTT. It yields the protein CASSQGGQNQPQHF.

The genes are TRBV2 and TRBJ1-6; tentatively, D is TRBD1 (6 bases). The CDR3 loop spans 16 amino acids. Germline V gives CDR1 SNHLY, CDR2 FYNNEI. Deletions cut 4 bases from V and 2 bases from J, with 12 bases between. DNA of the CDR3: TGTGCCAGCAGTGTGGCCGGGACAACCTATAATTCACCCCTCCACTTT. Its translation: CASSVAGTTYNSPLHF.